These 22 T cell receptor beta chains came from one sample sequenced in a study of CD8 T cells in Susac syndrome. Random hexamers were used to reverse transcribe about 0.45 to 1 ug of RNA. Each CDR3 protein is one row after TCRdb ran MiXCR on the immunoSEQ multiplex PCR reads. Of over 150,000 distinct CDR3 sequences detected, roughly 96% appear once; the ten largest clones hold about 0.09%. Sequenced material: CD4+ T cells from PBMCs. The receptors derive from a human donor with multiple sclerosis.

The chain joins TRBV7-9 to TRBJ1-1, with D maybe TRBD1 (5 bases). Per germline, CDR1 SEHNR and CDR2 FQNEAQ (reference sequence). The CDR3 has 13 amino acids. Trimming stripped 3 bases from V and 10 bases from J, with 15 bases between. DNA of the CDR3: TGTGCCAGCAGCTTGAACTTTCAGGGTCGAGCTTTCTTT. This translates into CASSLNFQGRAFF.

V is TRBV12-3 or TRBV12-4 and J is TRBJ2-1; perhaps D is TRBD1 or TRBD2 (7 bases each). CDR3 size: 15 residues. With 8 bases removed from V and 8 bases from J, the gap between germline ends came to 22 bases. CDR3: CASYQGGGGIYEQFF. The CDR3 DNA reads as TGTGCCAGCTACCAAGGGGGCGGGGGTATCTATGAGCAGTTCTTC.

This chain links TRBV30 with TRBJ1-3; D gene unclear. The length of the CDR3 is 13 residues. CDR1 GTSNPN and CDR2 SVGIG come from the germline V gene (reference sequence). Trimming stripped 4 bases from V and 0 bases from J, with 7 bases between. CDR3 coding DNA: TGTGCCTGGATTGAACCCTCTGGAAACACCATATATTTT. Encoded protein: CAWIEPSGNTIYF.

V gene TRBV9 combines with J gene TRBJ2-5; TRBD2 matches 11 bases. This CDR3 spans 16 amino acids. Germline trimming cut 0 bases from V and 5 bases from J; bases unmatched to any gene: 6. The V gene's germline CDR1 is SGDLS and CDR2 YYNGEE. In DNA form, the CDR3 reads TGTGCCAGCAGCGTAGATACTAGCGGGAGCTGGGAGACCCAGTACTTC. Residues: CASSVDTSGSWETQYF.

The chain couples TRBV12-3 or TRBV12-4 to TRBJ1-1, with a tentative D call TRBD1 (6 bases). The CDR3 extends over 15 amino acids. V lost 2 bases and J 0 bases, leaving 10 bases between the germline ends. The CDR3 sequence: CASSLSHRVNTEAFF. The DNA for the CDR3 is TGTGCCAGCAGTTTAAGTCACAGGGTGAACACTGAAGCTTTCTTT.

The chain couples TRBV12-3 or TRBV12-4 to TRBJ1-1, with D tentatively TRBD1 (6 bases). The ends were cut back, 5 bases at V and 3 bases at J, with 13 bases in the middle. This CDR3 contains 14 residues. CDR3 sequence: CASSPSRGDTEAFF. In DNA form, the CDR3 reads TGTGCCAGCAGTCCGAGTAGGGGGGACACTGAAGCTTTCTTT.

The V call is TRBV12-3 or TRBV12-4, the J call TRBJ2-7; TRBD1 aligns across 7 bases. Unmatched junction bases numbered 9, after V lost 4 bases and J lost 6 bases. There are 14 residues in the CDR3. The CDR3 region is CASSSLTGRSEQYF. The CDR3 region has the DNA TGTGCCAGCAGTTCCCTGACAGGGAGAAGCGAGCAGTACTTC.

The CDR3 spells CASSIDRRGEQFF. The CDR3, as DNA: TGTGCCAGTAGTATAGATCGACGCGGGGAGCAGTTCTTC. This chain links TRBV19 with TRBJ2-1, with a weak D call TRBD2 (5 bases). CDR3 length equals 13 residues. Trimming removed 0 bases from V and 10 bases from J, with 10 bases in between. Germline assignment: CDR1 LNHDA and CDR2 SQIVND (reference sequence).

The J gene is TRBJ2-4, the V gene TRBV7-9, with D maybe TRBD2 (6 bases). The V end was cut by 6 bases, the J end by 7 bases, with 19 bases between. CDR1 SEHNR and CDR2 FQNEAQ come from the germline V gene (reference sequence). The length of the CDR3 is 15 residues. CDR3: CASSLALGRLNIQYF. As DNA, the CDR3 is TGTGCCAGCAGTTTGGCTCTGGGGAGGTTGAACATTCAGTACTTC.

V and J are TRBV29-1 and TRBJ1-1, with a tentative D call TRBD1 (5 bases). CDR1 is SQVTM and CDR2 is ANQGSEA in the germline V gene. There are 13 residues in the CDR3. Trimming stripped 7 bases from V and 6 bases from J, with 18 bases between. The CDR3 sequence: CSAGRGALSEAFF. CDR3 bases: TGCAGCGCGGGTAGAGGGGCTCTCTCTGAAGCTTTCTTT.

In this sample, this clonotype turned up once. The CDR3 DNA follows: TGTGCCAGCAGTGAGTTTGATATTAATGGCTACACCTTC. Translation: CASSEFDINGYTF. The chain has TRBV2 and TRBJ1-2; no clear D. The V gene's germline CDR1 is SNHLY and CDR2 FYNNEI. Trimming pared 3 bases from V and 6 bases from J, leaving 11 bases between. The CDR3 runs to 13 residues.

In this sample, this clonotype turned up a few times. V usage is TRBV30 and J usage is TRBJ1-2; D gene ambiguous. The germline CDR1 and CDR2 sequences are GTSNPN and SVGIG (reference sequence). The CDR3 extends over 12 amino acids. The V and J ends lost 2 bases and 8 bases respectively, with 12 bases between them. CDR3 loop: CAWSIQSGGYTF. CDR3 in DNA: TGTGCCTGGAGTATTCAGTCGGGCGGCTACACCTTC.

The chain joins TRBV2 to TRBJ2-4, with TRBD1 matching 8 bases. Germline V gene sequence: CDR1 SNHLY, CDR2 FYNNEI. The CDR3 totals 13 residues. V lost 3 bases to trimming and J lost 8 bases; unmatched junction nucleotides: 3. The CDR3: CASSEDREDIQYF. The CDR3 coding sequence is TGTGCCAGCAGTGAGGACAGGGAGGACATTCAGTACTTC. The variable domain in full, with the rest retrieved from reference TRBV2 and TRBJ2-4, is EPEVTQTPSHQVTQMGQEVILRCVPISNHLYFYWYRQILGQKVEFLVSFYNNEISEKSEIFDDQFSVERPDGSNFTLKIRSTKLEDSAMYFCASSEDREDIQYFGAGTRLSVL.

This rearrangement joins TRBV29-1 to TRBJ2-4; D ambiguous. Per the germline V gene, CDR1 is SQVTM and CDR2 is ANQGSEA. Trimming shortened V by 0 bases and J by 6 bases, and 15 bases separated the two germline ends. The CDR3 has 15 residues. CDR3 DNA sequence: TGCAGCGTTGAAGATCTTGCCGGGCGTGGAAACATTCAGTACTTC. Amino acids: CSVEDLAGRGNIQYF. Drawing the rest from reference TRBV29-1 and TRBJ2-4, the complete variable domain is SAVISQKPSRDICQRGTSLTIQCQVDSQVTMMFWYRQQPGQSLTLIATANQGSEATYESGFVIDKFPISRPNLTFSTLTVSNMSPEDSSIYLCSVEDLAGRGNIQYFGAGTRLSVL.

This CDR3 reads CAGDMNTEAFF. In nucleotides, the CDR3 is TGTGCCGGGGATATGAACACTGAAGCTTTCTTT. The chain joins TRBV9 to TRBJ1-1; no reliable D call. Trimming left V 10 bases short and J 0 bases short, with 7 bases between. Germline V CDR1 and CDR2: SGDLS, YYNGEE. The CDR3 is 11 residues long.

The chain carries TRBV3-1 and TRBJ2-7; D is perhaps TRBD2 (5 bases). Trimming cost V 4 bases and J 4 bases, with 14 bases left between them. The CDR3 has 14 amino acids. Germline CDR1 and CDR2: LGHDT and YNNKEL (reference sequence). This chain's CDR3 is CASSPRTGLYEQYF. CDR3 DNA: TGTGCCAGCAGCCCCCGGACTGGTTTGTACGAGCAGTACTTC.

This sequence joins TRBV14 and TRBJ2-7, with D unresolved. Trimming removed 0 bases from V and 5 bases from J, with 14 bases in between. From germline, CDR1 is SGHDN and CDR2 FVKESK. The CDR3 covers 15 residues. Here the CDR3 reads CASSQERNGINEQYF. DNA of the CDR3: TGTGCCAGCAGCCAAGAGAGGAACGGTATCAACGAGCAGTACTTC.

The CDR3 DNA reads as TGTGCCAGCAGCTCCGGGACAGTCACCTATGGCTACACCTTC. Translating gives CASSSGTVTYGYTF. This chain uses TRBV7-9 with TRBJ1-2, with 7 bases matching TRBD1. The CDR3 contains 14 residues. Trimming took 4 bases from V and 4 from J; bases not matched to a gene: 6. CDR1 and CDR2 from the germline V gene are SEHNR and FQNEAQ (reference sequence).

The J gene is TRBJ1-5, the V gene TRBV12-3 or TRBV12-4; no clear D gene. Trimming removed 6 bases at V and 4 bases at J, with 7 bases between. This CDR3 is built from 12 residues. CDR3 sequence reads: CASSMLNQPQHF. DNA for the CDR3: TGTGCCAGCAGCATGTTAAATCAGCCCCAGCATTTT.

The genes are TRBV19 and TRBJ2-7; 8 bases line up with TRBD1. The V segment lost 8 bases and the J segment 3 bases; nucleotides outside the gene matches: 3. Germline V gives CDR1 LNHDA, CDR2 SQIVND (reference sequence). The CDR3 covers 12 residues. The DNA of the CDR3 is TGTGCCAGTGCGGACAGGGTCTACGAGCAGTACTTC. Translated, it gives CASADRVYEQYF.

The J gene is TRBJ2-1, the V gene TRBV7-9, with 10 bases aligning to TRBD2. The V and J ends lost 6 bases and 2 bases, in that order; junction bases with no gene match: 1. The CDR3 covers 14 residues. CDR1 and CDR2 (germline): SEHNR, FQNEAQ (reference sequence). This CDR3 reads CASRTSGTYNEQFF. The CDR3 nucleotides are TGTGCCAGCAGAACTAGCGGGACCTACAATGAGCAGTTCTTC.

This chain joins TRBV20-1 and TRBJ2-7, with D uncertain. CDR1 is DFQATT and CDR2 is SNEGSKA in the germline V gene (reference sequence). This CDR3 has 11 residues. V dropped 1 base and J dropped 5 bases, with 6 bases sitting between them. CDR3 loop: CSARAEHEQYF. As DNA, the CDR3 is TGCAGTGCTAGAGCGGAACACGAGCAGTACTTC.